This TCR beta chain was profiled in a study of T cells in Graves' hyperthyroidism and ophthalmopathy. Study observations and caveats: Most expanded thyroid clonotypes above 0.001 recurred in blood. The model anticipated ophthalmopathy a median about 7.1 months pre-onset.

Amplification of TCR beta CDR3 regions was performed using RNA transcripts as template. TCR CDR3 underwent first-round RT-PCR with the HTBI primer set. TCRdb analysed the multiplex PCR reads with MiXCR anew, one entry per CDR3 protein. The sample has about 410,000 distinct CDR3 sequences; around 13% are singletons. This clonotype was seen only a few times. Its antigen is currently unknown. This CDR3 has 16 amino acids. V lost 2 bases and J lost 0, with 11 bases in between. Looked up from germline, CDR1 is LGHNT and CDR2 is FRNRAP. The sequenced material came from blood. The TCR comes from a woman aged 30 to 39 with Graves' ophthalmopathy. This rearrangement joins TRBV12-5 to TRBJ1-5, with D possibly TRBD1 on 6 matching bases. In nucleotides, the CDR3 is TGTGCTAGTGGTTTGTTCACAGGGATTAGCAATCAGCCCCAGCATTTT. Translation: CASGLFTGISNQPQHF. The whole variable domain, remainder taken from reference TRBV12-5 and TRBJ1-5, is DARVTQTPRHKVTEMGQEVTMRCQPILGHNTVFWYRQTMMQGLELLAYFRNRAPLDDSGMPKDRFSAEMPDATLATLKIQPSEPRDSAVYFCASGLFTGISNQPQHFGDGTRLSIL.